These T cell receptor beta chains were read from a single sample in a study of kidney transplant recipient with SARS-CoV-2 infection. TCRdb processed the reads anew with MiXCR; each CDR3 protein has one entry. Of some 220,000 distinct CDR3 sequences in the sample, about 28% were seen once. The source material was a blood sample, sampled at baseline and between days 110 and 120 from a kidney transplant recipient. These TCRs come from a male patient in his thirties who had COVID-19 and was a kidney transplant recipient. Some T cells may have originated in the graft donor. The CDR3 runs from the conserved cysteine through the conserved F or W. D genes are given only for firm matches. Size values are once, few and many counts, or a class for expanded clones, and some rows have none.

v_call	d_call	j_call	clone_size	cdr3_aa	cdr3_nt
TRBV12-3/TRBV12-4	TRBD1	TRBJ1-1	many	CASSPTGGEAEAFF	TGTGCCAGCAGTCCGACAGGGGGCGAAGCTGAAGCTTTCTTT
TRBV3-2	-	TRBJ2-3	many	CASSQDFSDTQYF	TGTGCCAGCAGCCAAGATTTTTCAGATACGCAGTATTTT
TRBV19	-	TRBJ1-2	-	CASSNGATNRKTYGYTF	TGTGCCAGTAGTAATGGGGCGACAAATCGAAAGACCTATGGCTACACCTTC
TRBV7-2	-	TRBJ1-3	-	CASSSLQSSENTIYF	TGTGCCAGCAGCTCTCTTCAGTCCTCTGAAAACACCATATATTTT
TRBV6-8	-	TRBJ2-1	-	CASNPGGNEQFF	TGTGCCAGCAACCCCGGCGGCAATGAGCAGTTCTTC
TRBV27	-	TRBJ1-1	many	CASRPNRDAVQGEAFF	TGTGCCAGCAGGCCGAACAGGGATGCGGTACAAGGTGAAGCTTTCTTT
TRBV11-3	-	TRBJ2-3	many	CASSPDLDTDTQYF	TGTGCCAGCAGCCCGGACTTGGACACAGATACGCAGTATTTT
TRBV11-2	-	TRBJ1-2	many	CASSANTTSRKTYGYTF	TGTGCCAGCAGCGCGAACACAACAAGCAGAAAGACCTATGGCTACACCTTC
TRBV15	TRBD1	TRBJ1-5	many	CATSRGDSSNQPQHF	TGTGCCACCAGCAGAGGGGACAGTAGCAATCAGCCCCAGCATTTT
TRBV5-6	-	TRBJ1-2	few	CASVEINSRKTYGYTF	TGTGCCAGCGTCGAGATCAATAGTCGAAAGACCTATGGCTACACCTTC
TRBV5-4	TRBD2	TRBJ2-5	many	CASSFQAGGLETQYF	TGTGCCAGCAGCTTTCAAGCGGGAGGGCTCGAGACCCAGTACTTC
TRBV23-1	-	TRBJ1-2	many	CASSSKELRRKTYGYTF	TGCGCCAGCAGTAGCAAGGAGCTACGCAGAAAGACCTATGGCTACACCTTC
TRBV30	-	TRBJ1-2	many	CAWMCLRYRKTYGYTF	TGTGCCTGGATGTGTCTGCGTTATAGAAAGACCTATGGCTACACCTTC
TRBV6-6	-	TRBJ1-6	-	CASSYGQAQYSPLHF	TGTGCCAGCAGTTACGGGCAGGCCCAGTATTCACCCCTCCACTTT
TRBV27	-	TRBJ1-5	many	CASSFDGCDNQPQHF	TGTGCCAGCAGTTTTGATGGGTGCGACAATCAGCCCCAGCATTTT
TRBV5-4	-	TRBJ1-2	-	CANSGIVPGETYGYTF	TGTGCCAACAGTGGAATCGTACCAGGAGAGACCTATGGCTACACCTTC
TRBV6-6	-	TRBJ1-3	many	CASSVGRLGPGNTIYF	TGTGCCAGCAGTGTGGGGAGACTCGGTCCTGGAAACACCATATATTTT
TRBV7-5	-	TRBJ1-2	-	CISVPEVICEVGRTYVYTF	-
TRBV9	-	TRBJ1-6	many	CASSVTGSPLHF	TGTGCCAGCAGCGTGACGGGGTCACCCCTCCACTTT
TRBV25-1	-	TRBJ1-2	-	CASSVDTELGKTYGYTF	TGTGCCAGCAGTGTGGACACAGAACTGGGAAAGACCTATGGCTACACCTTC
TRBV12-3/TRBV12-4	-	TRBJ1-4	many	CASSTRDPREKLFF	TGTGCCAGCAGTACCCGGGACCCTCGAGAAAAACTGTTTTTT
TRBV8-2	-	TRBJ2-6	many	CGIHLRITQSRANVLTF	TGTGGCATTCACCTCAGGATAACACAAAGTCGGGCCAACGTCCTGACTTTC
TRBV14	TRBD2	TRBJ2-2	many	CASSQDRHTELAGGRVELFF	TGTGCCAGCAGCCAAGATAGGCACACCGAGCTAGCGGGAGGTAGAGTGGAGCTGTTTTTT
TRBV20-1	-	TRBJ1-2	many	CSARSSLGIYGYTF	TGCAGTGCCCGATCCAGCTTGGGGATCTATGGCTACACCTTC
TRBV24-1	TRBD2	TRBJ2-1	many	CATSDLGTSGSNEQFF	TGTGCCACCAGTGATTTAGGGACTAGCGGGTCCAATGAGCAGTTCTTC
TRBV20-1	-	TRBJ2-3	-	CSARAADTQYF	TGCAGTGCAAGGGCCGCAGATACGCAGTATTTT
TRBV5-8	TRBD2	TRBJ2-7	many	CASSGGLNYEQYF	TGTGCCAGCAGCGGGGGACTAAACTACGAGCAGTACTTC
TRBV5-8	TRBD1	TRBJ1-6	many	CASSPSGQFNSPLHF	TGTGCCAGCAGCCCGTCGGGACAGTTTAATTCACCCCTCCACTTT
TRBV14	-	TRBJ2-1	-	CASNQEGWSTSPYNEQFF	TGTGCCAGCAACCAAGAGGGATGGTCCACTAGCCCCTACAATGAGCAGTTCTTC
TRBV6-5	TRBD1	TRBJ2-2	few	CASSRQGNGELFF	TGTGCCAGCAGTCGACAGGGTAACGGGGAGCTGTTTTTT
TRBV6-1	-	TRBJ2-3	-	CASWTDTQYF	TGTGCCAGCTGGACAGATACGCAGTATTTT
TRBV4-1	-	TRBJ1-3	many	CASSQPAGNTIYF	TGCGCCAGCAGCCAACCGGCTGGAAACACCATATATTTT
TRBV19	-	TRBJ2-1	few	CASSDRTYNEQFF	TGTGCCAGTAGCGACAGGACCTACAATGAGCAGTTCTTC
TRBV3-1	-	TRBJ2-5	many	CASSLSFPISFSDTQYF	TGTGCCAGCAGCCTTTCATTTCCCATTTCTTTCTCTGATACCCAGTACTTC
TRBV7-9	-	TRBJ2-3	-	CASSHPGRAVDTQYF	TGTGCCAGCAGCCATCCGGGCAGGGCCGTAGATACGCAGTATTTT
TRBV9	-	TRBJ1-2	many	CASHGTYSRKTYGYTF	TGTGCCAGCCATGGGACGTACTCAAGAAAGACCTATGGCTACACCTTC
TRBV11-1	-	TRBJ1-2	many	CASSHYIKAGKTYGYTF	TGTGCCAGCAGCCATTACATTAAGGCTGGAAAGACCTATGGCTACACCTTC
TRBV9	-	TRBJ1-2	many	CASSGFQDSYGYTF	TGTGCCAGCAGCGGATTCCAGGACTCCTATGGCTACACCTTC
TRBV15	TRBD2	TRBJ2-3	-	CATSGEIAGGEDTQYF	TGTGCCACCAGCGGGGAAATAGCGGGGGGTGAAGATACGCAGTATTTT
TRBV29-1	-	TRBJ1-1	many	CSVGTEAFF	TGCAGCGTTGGTACTGAAGCTTTCTTT